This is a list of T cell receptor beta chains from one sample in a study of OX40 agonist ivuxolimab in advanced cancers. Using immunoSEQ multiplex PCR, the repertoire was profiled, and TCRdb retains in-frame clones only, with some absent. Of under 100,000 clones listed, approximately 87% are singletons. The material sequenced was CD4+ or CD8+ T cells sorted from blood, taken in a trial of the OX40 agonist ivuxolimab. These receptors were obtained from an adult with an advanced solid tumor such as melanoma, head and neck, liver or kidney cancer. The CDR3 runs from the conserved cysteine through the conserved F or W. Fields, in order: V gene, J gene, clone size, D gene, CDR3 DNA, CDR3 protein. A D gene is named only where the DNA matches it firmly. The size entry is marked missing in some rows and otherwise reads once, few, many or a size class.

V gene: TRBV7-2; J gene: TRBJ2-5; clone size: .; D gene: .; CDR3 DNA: TGTGCCAGCAGCTTAGGAGGACACCAAGAGACCCAGTACTTC; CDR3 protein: CASSLGGHQETQYF
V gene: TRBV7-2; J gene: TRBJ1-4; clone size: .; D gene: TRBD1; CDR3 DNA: TGTGCCAGCAGCTTACAACTCGGGACAGGGAATGAAAAACTGTTTTTT; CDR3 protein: CASSLQLGTGNEKLFF
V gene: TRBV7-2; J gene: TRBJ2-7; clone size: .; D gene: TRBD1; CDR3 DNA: TGTGCCAGCAGCTCAACAGGGGGAAGAGGCGAGCAGTACTTC; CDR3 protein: CASSSTGGRGEQYF
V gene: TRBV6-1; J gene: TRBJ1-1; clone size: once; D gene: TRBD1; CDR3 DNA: TGTGCCAGCATGATCGGACAGGGCCGATCTGAAGCTTTCTTT; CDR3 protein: CASMIGQGRSEAFF
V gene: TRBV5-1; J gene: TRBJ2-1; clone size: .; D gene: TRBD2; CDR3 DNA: TGCGCCAGCAGCTTGGCCGGACTAGCGGGGGCCAATGAGCAGTTCTTC; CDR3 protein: CASSLAGLAGANEQFF
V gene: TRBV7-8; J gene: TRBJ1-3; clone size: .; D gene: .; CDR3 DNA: TGTGCCAGCAGCTTAGGCTCCTACTCTGGAAACACCATATATTTT; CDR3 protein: CASSLGSYSGNTIYF
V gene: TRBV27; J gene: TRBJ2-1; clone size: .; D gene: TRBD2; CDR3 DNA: TGTGCCAGCAGTCTGCGGGCTAGCGGGGGGGGTGAGCAGTTCTTC; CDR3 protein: CASSLRASGGGEQFF
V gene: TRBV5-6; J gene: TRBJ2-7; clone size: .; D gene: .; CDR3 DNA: TGTGCCAGCAGCTCCCGGACCCCAATCTACGAGCAGTACTTC; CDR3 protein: CASSSRTPIYEQYF
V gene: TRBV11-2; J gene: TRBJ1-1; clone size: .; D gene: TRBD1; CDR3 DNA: TGTGCCAGCAGCTTACGGGACAGGGTCACTGAAGCTTTCTTT; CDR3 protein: CASSLRDRVTEAFF
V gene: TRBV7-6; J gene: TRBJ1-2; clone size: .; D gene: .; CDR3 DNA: TGTGCCAGCAGCTTAGACAAAAACTATGGCTACACCTTC; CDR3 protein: CASSLDKNYGYTF
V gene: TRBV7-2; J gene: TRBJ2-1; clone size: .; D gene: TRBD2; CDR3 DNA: TGTGCCAGCAGCCAGCGGGGGGCTCATGAGCAGTTCTTC; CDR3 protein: CASSQRGAHEQFF
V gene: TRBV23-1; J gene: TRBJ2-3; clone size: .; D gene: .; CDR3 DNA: TGCGCCAGCAGTCCCGCCCACAATACGCAGTATTTT; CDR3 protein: CASSPAHNTQYF
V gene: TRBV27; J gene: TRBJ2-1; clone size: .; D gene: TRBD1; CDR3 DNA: TGTGCCAGCACCCCCCGACCTGACAGGGGATCAGCCTACAATGAGCAGTTCTTC; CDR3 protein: CASTPRPDRGSAYNEQFF
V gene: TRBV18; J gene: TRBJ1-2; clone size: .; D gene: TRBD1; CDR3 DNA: TGTGCCAGCTCACCGGTGGGACAGGGCGGTGGCTACACCTTC; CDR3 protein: CASSPVGQGGGYTF
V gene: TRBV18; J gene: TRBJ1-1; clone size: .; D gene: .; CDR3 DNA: TGTGCCAGCTCACCAGGTAGGAACACTGAAGCTTTCTTT; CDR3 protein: CASSPGRNTEAFF
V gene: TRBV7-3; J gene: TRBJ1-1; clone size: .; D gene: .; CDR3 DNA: TGTGCCAGCAGCTTAACATTGGACACTGAAGCTTTCTTT; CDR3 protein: CASSLTLDTEAFF
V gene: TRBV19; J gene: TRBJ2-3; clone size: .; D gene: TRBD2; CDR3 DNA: TGTGCCAGTAGTATAACTAGCGGTCTTACAGATACGCAGTATTTT; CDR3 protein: CASSITSGLTDTQYF
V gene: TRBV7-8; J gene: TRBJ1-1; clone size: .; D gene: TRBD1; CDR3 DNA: TGTGCCAGCAGCTTTGACAGGGACACTGAAGCTTTCTTT; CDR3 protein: CASSFDRDTEAFF
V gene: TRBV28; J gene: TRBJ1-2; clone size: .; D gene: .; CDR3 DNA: TGTGCCAGCAGTTTCAGGGTTCCGGGACCCACGGGCAACTCCTATGGCTACACCTTC; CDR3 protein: CASSFRVPGPTGNSYGYTF
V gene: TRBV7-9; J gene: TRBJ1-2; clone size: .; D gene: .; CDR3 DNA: TGTGCCAGCAGCTTACTGAATAACTATGGCTACACCTTC; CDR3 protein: CASSLLNNYGYTF
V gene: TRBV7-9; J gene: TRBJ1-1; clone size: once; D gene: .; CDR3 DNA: TGTGCCAGCAGCACTGGGACACCGTACACTGAAGCTTTCTTT; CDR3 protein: CASSTGTPYTEAFF
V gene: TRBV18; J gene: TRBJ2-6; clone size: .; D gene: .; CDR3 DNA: TGTGCCAGCTCACCCTCGTCCGGCCAGGGGGGTTTCGCTGGGGCCAACGTCCTGACTTTC; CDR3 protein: CASSPSSGQGGFAGANVLTF
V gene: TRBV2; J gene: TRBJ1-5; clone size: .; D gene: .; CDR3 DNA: TGTGCCAGCCGGGAGGGGAACCAGGGGCTCCAGCCCCAGCATTTT; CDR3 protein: CASREGNQGLQPQHF
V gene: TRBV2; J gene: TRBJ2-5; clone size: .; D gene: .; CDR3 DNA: TGTGCCAGCGCAGGGCTGGAGACCCAGTACTTC; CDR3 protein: CASAGLETQYF
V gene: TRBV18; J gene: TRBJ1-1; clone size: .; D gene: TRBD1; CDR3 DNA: TGTGCCAGCTCACCGGGACAGGGGCTCAGAGGCACTGAAGCTTTCTTT; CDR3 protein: CASSPGQGLRGTEAFF